This TCR beta chain was sequenced during a study of low-dose radiotherapy and immunotherapy resistance in tumors (dated by TCRdb to between 2021 and 2024). In terms of the full investigation: Patients in Cohort 1 were given 0.5 Gy per fraction every 2 weeks, and the prescribed total PTV dose was 6.5 Gy. The translational analysis covered eight patients: three from the first dose cohort and the first five from the second dose cohort. Nivolumab was administered intravenously as a 240 mg flat dose every two weeks, and ipilimumab was administered intravenously at 1 mg/kg every six weeks. Patients took aspirin 300 mg orally once daily for four cycles, starting on cycle 1 day 1. No randomization into treatment groups was done for the people taking part in the trial. Every two weeks, patients got intravenous cyclophosphamide at 200 mg/m2, given one day ahead of each radiation and immunotherapy administration. Patients in Cohort 2 were given 1 Gy per fraction every two weeks, for a total of 13 Gy across 26 weeks.

The CDR1 and CDR2 encoded by the germline V gene are MNHEY and SVGEGT. Reading from cysteine to phenylalanine, the CDR3 counts 14 amino acids. Of the read, only the CDR3 DNA is kept; its 42 bases are in frame from base 1. V lost 2 bases and J lost 6 bases; the stretch between them is 11 bases long. TCRdb names Illumina HiSeq 2500 as the instrument used. Superscript III and a set of TRAV- and TRBV-specific primers were used to synthesize first-strand cDNA, so that both TCRalpha and TCRbeta chains were covered. A roughly 19-cycle PCR with Phusion amplified the TCRs, pairing a constant-region primer with the adapter that was attached to the V primers. Isolated mRNA was amplified with the MessageAmp II aRNA Amplification Kit, using a roughly 17-hour in vitro transcription at 37°C. The Dynabeads mRNA DIRECT Purification Kit was used to isolate the mRNA for TCR sequencing. Indexed Illumina adapters were added in a second Phusion PCR of about 24 cycles, and the PCR products were purified with AMPure XP beads. The authors' pipeline ran thus. Custom Perl scripts pooled TCR sequences encoding the same protein, removed out-of-frame sequences and computed each clonotype's abundance. Any TCR sequence backed by just one read was left out of the analysis. Shannon entropy, Gini index, clonality, richness, and the frequency of TCRs shared between repertoires were included as repertoire metrics. TCRdb reprocessing: public reads trimmed at Q25 with fastp, clones called with MiXCR, in-frame beta chains kept. A single entry per CDR3 protein holds the most common genes and DNA from its merged rows. V and J calls and clone size were set by TCRdb, not the authors. This sample comprises 30,000 or so distinct CDR3 sequences, about 53% of them detected only once. The top ten hold around 5.4% of the sample.

The time point label on this specimen signifies: after trial treatment. The sample's treatment or condition label, in plain terms: LDRT plus nivolumab, ipilimumab, low-dose cyclophosphamide and aspirin (RACIN trial). The donors came from RACIN, which was a single-arm phase I dose-escalation trial that paired nivolumab and ipilimumab with aspirin, low-dose cyclophosphamide and low-dose radiotherapy. Patients were eligible if they had advanced solid tumors that were TIL-negative. With respect to this clonotype: Its antigen is currently not known. No quality values exist for individual bases; no much larger clone is one base distant.

The material was PBMCs, obtained after low-dose radiotherapy plus immunotherapy. This receptor was identified in a male donor with gallbladder cancer. The chain employs TRBV6-2 or TRBV6-3 and TRBJ2-1; TRBD2 could be the D gene, as 7 bases match. CDR3 loop: CASSYGEGGNEQFF. The sequenced DNA: TGTGCCAGCAGTTACGGGGAGGGGGGCAATGAGCAGTTCTTC.